These 21 T cell receptor beta chains were all obtained from the same sample, sequenced in a study of shared clonotypes between healthy human individuals. Measured with immunoSEQ multiplex PCR; TCRdb has only the in-frame clones, and not every one. Among approximately 2.1 million clones listed, more than 80% were seen once. The source material was naive CD4+ T cells from PBMCs. Subset in this sample: CD45RA+ positively selected. The receptor set was obtained from a man aged 18 to 29 in good health. Some clones in this sample may be carry-over from other donors' samples.

V and J are TRBV28 and TRBJ2-1; no firm D call. V was trimmed by 5 bases and J by 0 bases, leaving 14 bases between them. CDR1 and CDR2 from the germline V gene are MDHEN and SYDVKM. The CDR3 extends over 16 amino acids. The CDR3 is CASSGSDGSSYNEQFF. Written as DNA, the CDR3 is TGTGCCAGCAGTGGGTCGGACGGTAGCTCCTACAATGAGCAGTTCTTC.

V and J are TRBV6-5 and TRBJ1-2; 11 bases align to TRBD1. Losses at the gene ends were 6 bases for V and 3 bases for J; bases not matched to a gene: 3. Germline loops: CDR1 MNHEY, CDR2 SVGAGI. This CDR3 region has 14 residues. The CDR3 region has the DNA TGTGCCAGCAGGGGACAGGGGGTGGACTATGGCTACACCTTC. Its translation: CASRGQGVDYGYTF.

The genes are TRBV7-2 and TRBJ2-5; the D is unclear. The V gene's germline CDR1 is SGHTA and CDR2 FQGNSA. Between the trimmed V and J ends, which lost 5 bases and 5 bases, there was a span of 6 bases. This CDR3 is built from 11 residues. The CDR3 DNA sequence: TGTGCCAGCAGCCCGTATGAGACCCAGTACTTC. Its translation is CASSPYETQYF. The entire variable domain, with the rest obtained from reference TRBV7-2 and TRBJ2-5, is as follows: GAGVSQSPSNKVTEKGKDVELRCDPISGHTALYWYRQSLGQGLEFLIYFQGNSAPDKSGLPSDRFSAERTGGSVSTLTIQRTQQEDSAVYLCASSPYETQYFGPGTRLLVL.

Concerning this clone itself: This CDR3 is also generated by other DNA sequences in the sample. V and J are TRBV9 and TRBJ2-1, with D perhaps matching TRBD2 (6 bases). V was trimmed by 3 bases and J by 4 bases, leaving 11 bases between them. The CDR3 totals 14 residues. CDR1 SGDLS and CDR2 YYNGEE come from the germline V gene. This CDR3 reads CASSAGGGYNEQFF. The DNA of the CDR3 is TGTGCCAGCAGCGCAGGTGGGGGGTACAATGAGCAGTTCTTC.

The rearrangement uses TRBV27 and TRBJ2-1, with a possible D match to TRBD2 (5 bases). V lost 4 bases, J lost 3 bases, and 19 bases lay in between. The CDR3 contains 17 residues. Per the germline V gene, CDR1 is MNHEY and CDR2 is SMNVEV (reference sequence). The CDR3 DNA reads TGTGCCAGCAGTTACGCATACGGGGAGTATAACTACAATGAGCAGTTCTTC. This codes for CASSYAYGEYNYNEQFF.

The rearrangement uses TRBV15 and TRBJ2-1, with D unresolved. The germline gives CDR1 LNHNV, CDR2 YYDKDF (reference sequence). The CDR3 length is 16 residues. V lost 1 base, J lost 0 bases, and 10 bases lay in between. CDR3 DNA: TGTGCCACCAGCAGAGCCCAAGGGCTCTCCTACAATGAGCAGTTCTTC. The encoded protein is CATSRAQGLSYNEQFF.

The V gene is TRBV9, the J gene TRBJ1-1; 7 bases align to TRBD1. This CDR3 has 16 amino acids. Germline V gene sequence: CDR1 SGDLS, CDR2 YYNGEE. V gave up 5 bases and J gave up 0 bases; unmatched junction bases: 10. The CDR3 here is CASSPLGTAMNTEAFF. The CDR3, as DNA: TGTGCCAGCAGTCCTCTGGGGACAGCCATGAACACTGAAGCTTTCTTT.

To note about this clone: Other DNA sequences in this sample translate to the same CDR3. The genes are TRBV7-2 and TRBJ2-3; 8 nucleotides line up with TRBD2. Germline V gene lookup returns CDR1 SGHTA and CDR2 FQGNSA. V trimming: 3 bases; J trimming: 3 bases; junction bases outside the gene matches: 2. The CDR3 runs to 14 residues. The CDR3: CASSFGTRTDTQYF. The DNA of the CDR3 is TGTGCCAGCAGCTTCGGGACTAGAACAGATACGCAGTATTTT.

About this clone itself: Other DNA sequences of this sample code for an identical CDR3. The V gene is TRBV5-1, the J gene TRBJ2-5; D is uncertain. CDR3 length: 11 amino acids. Germline V lookup: CDR1 SGHRS, CDR2 YFSETQ. Deletions cut 4 bases from V and 3 bases from J, with 4 bases between. The CDR3 loop is CASSLKETQYF. The CDR3 DNA is TGCGCCAGCAGCCTTAAAGAGACCCAGTACTTC.

The chain couples TRBV19 to TRBJ2-1, with 12 bases fitting TRBD2. The CDR3 totals 14 residues. Germline V gene sequence: CDR1 LNHDA, CDR2 SQIVND (reference sequence). V was clipped by 6 bases and J by 7 bases; unmatched bases: 4. CDR3 residues: CASRGLAGTNEQFF. The CDR3 DNA reads TGTGCCAGTAGGGGACTAGCGGGTACGAATGAGCAGTTCTTC.

V and J are TRBV4-2 and TRBJ2-1, with a possible D match to TRBD2 (5 bases). Trimming left V 3 bases short and J 10 bases short, with 13 bases between. This CDR3 contains 13 residues. Germline V gene data show CDR1 as LGHNA and CDR2 as YNFKEQ. CDR3 sequence: CASSQTGWEEQFF. DNA for the CDR3: TGTGCCAGCAGCCAGACTGGGTGGGAGGAGCAGTTCTTC.

This clone is a singleton in its sample. The chain carries TRBV7-3 and TRBJ2-7; 7 bases map to TRBD1. In germline, CDR1 is SGHTA, CDR2 FQGTGA. The V and J ends lost 5 bases and 5 bases, in that order; junction bases with no gene match: 12. There are 15 residues in the CDR3. CDR3 region: CASSPQQGPWNEQYF. CDR3 in DNA: TGTGCCAGCAGCCCCCAACAGGGGCCGTGGAACGAGCAGTACTTC.

V gene TRBV7-3 combines with J gene TRBJ2-5; D unresolved. Trimming took 4 bases from V and 0 from J, leaving 6 bases between them. CDR3 length: 13 residues. Per germline, CDR1 SGHTA and CDR2 FQGTGA. In DNA, the CDR3 is TGTGCCAGCAGCTCGAGGTACCAAGAGACCCAGTACTTC. It codes for CASSSRYQETQYF.

The chain links TRBV30 to TRBJ2-7, with D possibly matching TRBD1 (6 bases). Germline V lookup: CDR1 GTSNPN, CDR2 SVGIG (reference sequence). The CDR3 sequence is 12 residues long. The ends were cut back, 2 bases at V and 6 bases at J, with 11 bases in the middle. CDR3 loop: CAWSLQGSEQYF. Written as DNA, the CDR3 is TGTGCCTGGAGTTTACAGGGATCCGAGCAGTACTTC.

The chain uses TRBV7-9 and TRBJ1-2; D unclear. Germline CDR1 reads SEHNR; CDR2 reads FQNEAQ (reference sequence). The CDR3 runs to 16 residues. V lost 0 bases and J 6 bases, leaving 17 bases between the germline ends. The CDR3 protein is CASSLALADFDNGYTF. The DNA of the CDR3 is TGTGCCAGCAGCTTAGCCCTGGCAGATTTCGATAATGGCTACACCTTC.

The CDR3 nucleotides are TGTGCCAGCAGTTCGGACAGGGGATACCAAGAGACCCAGTACTTC. Translated: CASSSDRGYQETQYF. This chain connects TRBV28 to TRBJ2-5, with TRBD1 matching over 9 bases. Germline V CDR1 and CDR2: MDHEN, SYDVKM. V shed 4 bases and J 0 bases; nucleotides not matched to a gene: 3. This CDR3 region has 15 residues.

The CDR3 region is CASSPQWQVYQETQYF. The CDR3 coding sequence is TGCGCCAGCAGCCCCCAATGGCAGGTGTACCAAGAGACCCAGTACTTC. The rearrangement joins TRBV5-1 to TRBJ2-5; unclear D gene. CDR3 length: 16 amino acids. The germline V and J ends were trimmed by 4 bases and 0 bases, with 16 bases remaining between them. Germline V CDR1 and CDR2: SGHRS, YFSETQ.

In regard to this clone: Other DNA sequences of this sample code for an identical CDR3. The chain recombines TRBV28 with TRBJ1-3, with TRBD1 matching 9 bases. Germline assignment: CDR1 MDHEN and CDR2 SYDVKM. The CDR3 length is 16 residues. V dropped 3 bases and J dropped 0; count of bases not matched to a gene: 3. As DNA, the CDR3 is TGTGCCAGCAGTTTCCCGGACAGGGGCTCTGGAAACACCATATATTTT. Translation: CASSFPDRGSGNTIYF.

In nucleotides, the CDR3 is TGCGCCAGCAGCCAAGTAGATGGAAACACCATATATTTT. As protein: CASSQVDGNTIYF. The J gene is TRBJ1-3, the V gene TRBV4-3; unclear D gene. CDR3 length: 13 residues. CDR1 is LGHNA and CDR2 is YSLEER in the germline V gene. Trimming pared 1 base from V and 3 bases from J, leaving 4 bases between.

The chain recombines TRBV7-9 with TRBJ2-1; no reliable D call. Between the trimmed V and J ends, which lost 5 bases and 8 bases, there was a span of 7 bases. Looked up from germline, CDR1 is SEHNR and CDR2 is FQNEAQ (reference sequence). CDR3 length equals 11 residues. This chain's CDR3 is CASSQLDEQFF. The DNA of the CDR3 is TGTGCCAGCAGCCAGTTGGATGAGCAGTTCTTC. The full variable domain, completed using reference TRBV7-9 and TRBJ2-1, is DTGVSQNPRHKITKRGQNVTFRCDPISEHNRLYWYRQTLGQGPEFLTYFQNEAQLEKSRLLSDRFSAERPKGSFSTLEIQRTEQGDSAMYLCASSQLDEQFFGPGTRLTVL.

The chain carries TRBV27 and TRBJ2-2; D is undetermined. The CDR3 runs 15 residues. The ends were cut back, 6 bases at V and 4 bases at J, with 15 bases in the middle. Germline V CDR1 and CDR2: MNHEY, SMNVEV (reference sequence). CDR3 residues: CASRFQRHPTGELFF. The DNA for the CDR3 is TGTGCCAGCAGATTCCAGCGACACCCCACCGGGGAGCTGTTTTTT.